There are many counts of the clone carrying this T cell receptor beta chain. The source of the sample is a study of T-cell memory formation after mild COVID-19. Study in general: TCR clusters largely stayed donor specific.

The V end was cut by 1 base, the J end by 8 bases, with 7 bases between. In germline, CDR1 is SGHNT, CDR2 YYREEE (reference sequence). CDR3 length: 12 residues. TCRdb ran MiXCR on the 5' RACE reads and lists one entry per CDR3 protein. The sample has 450,000 to 650,000 distinct CDR3 sequences; less than 25% are singletons. This rearrangement joins TRBV5-4 to TRBJ2-1; tentative D call: TRBD2 (5 bases). The material sequenced was PBMCs or a T cell subset sorted from them (not recorded which). The TCR comes from an adult woman who had mild COVID-19 (a few samples of this study predate the infection). Cell type and time point are not known. The CDR3 is CASSLLGDEQFF. CDR3 nucleotides: TGTGCCAGCAGCTTGCTCGGGGATGAGCAGTTCTTC.